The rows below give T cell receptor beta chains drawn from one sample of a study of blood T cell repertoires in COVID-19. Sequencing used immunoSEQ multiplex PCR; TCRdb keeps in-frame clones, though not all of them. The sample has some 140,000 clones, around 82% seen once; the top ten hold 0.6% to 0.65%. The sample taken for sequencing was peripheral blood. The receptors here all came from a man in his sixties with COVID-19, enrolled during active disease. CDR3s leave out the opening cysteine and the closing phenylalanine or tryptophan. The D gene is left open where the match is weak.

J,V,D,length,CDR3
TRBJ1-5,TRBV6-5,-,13,ASSYSSSSGQPQH
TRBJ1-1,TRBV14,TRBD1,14,ASSPRKDRVESEAF
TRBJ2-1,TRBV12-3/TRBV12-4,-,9,ASSETSSQF
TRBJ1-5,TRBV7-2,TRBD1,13,ASSSRTGDGQPQH
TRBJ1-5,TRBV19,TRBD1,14,ASSMRGQGNNQPQH
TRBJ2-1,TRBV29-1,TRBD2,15,SVPGTSGKSSYNEQF
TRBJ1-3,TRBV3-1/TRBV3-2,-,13,ASSQDFYSGNTIY
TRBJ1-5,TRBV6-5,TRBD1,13,ASRPDRGSNQPQH
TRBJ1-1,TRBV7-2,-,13,ASSISTSPNTEAF
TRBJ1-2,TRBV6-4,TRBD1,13,ASSDRTGWFGGYT
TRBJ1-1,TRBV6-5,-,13,ASTPGGAGRTEAF
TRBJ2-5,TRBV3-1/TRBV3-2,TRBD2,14,ASSPTSGLGEETQY
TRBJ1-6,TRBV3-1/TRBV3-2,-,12,ASRAGQTNSPLH
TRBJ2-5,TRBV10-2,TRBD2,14,ASSPRGAPGQETQY
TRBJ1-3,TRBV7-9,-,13,ASSRDGSSGNTIY
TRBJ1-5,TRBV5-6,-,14,ASSNRGGFSNQPQH